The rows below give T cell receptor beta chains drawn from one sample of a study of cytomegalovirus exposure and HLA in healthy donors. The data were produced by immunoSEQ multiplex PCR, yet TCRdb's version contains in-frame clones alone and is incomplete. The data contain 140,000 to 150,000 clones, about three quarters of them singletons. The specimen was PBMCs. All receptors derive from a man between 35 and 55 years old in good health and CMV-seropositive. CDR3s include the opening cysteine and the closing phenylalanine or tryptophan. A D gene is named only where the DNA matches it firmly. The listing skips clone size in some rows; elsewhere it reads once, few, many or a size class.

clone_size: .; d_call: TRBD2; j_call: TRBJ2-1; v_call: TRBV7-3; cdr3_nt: TGTGCCAGCAGCTTAACGAAAAGCGGGACCTACAATGAGCAGTTCTTC; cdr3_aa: CASSLTKSGTYNEQFF
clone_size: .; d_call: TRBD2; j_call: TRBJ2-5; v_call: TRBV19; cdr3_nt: TGTGCCAGTAGTATAGATCGGGGGGACCTAGAGACCCAGTACTTC; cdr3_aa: CASSIDRGDLETQYF
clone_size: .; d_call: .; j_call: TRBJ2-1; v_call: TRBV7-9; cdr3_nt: TGTGCCAACGACATGGACCAGGGGGGCGGTGAGCAGTTCTTC; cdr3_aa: CANDMDQGGGEQFF
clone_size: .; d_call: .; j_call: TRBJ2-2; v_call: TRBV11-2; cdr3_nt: TGTGCCAGCAGAACAGGACAGACCGGGGAGCTGTTTTTT; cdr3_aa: CASRTGQTGELFF
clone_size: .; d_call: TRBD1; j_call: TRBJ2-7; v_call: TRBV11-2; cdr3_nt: TGTGCCAGCAGCTTGGGGACAGTCAGGACCTCCTACGAGCAGTACTTC; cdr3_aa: CASSLGTVRTSYEQYF
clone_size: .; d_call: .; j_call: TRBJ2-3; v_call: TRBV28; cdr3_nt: TGTGCCAGCAGTTTATCCGGGAGTGGGGCGAGGGCAGATACGCAGTATTTT; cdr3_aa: CASSLSGSGARADTQYF
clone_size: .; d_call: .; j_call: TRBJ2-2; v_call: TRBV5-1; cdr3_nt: TGCGCCAGCAGCCCTGAGGGGCGGGAGAACACCGGGGAGCTGTTTTTT; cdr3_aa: CASSPEGRENTGELFF
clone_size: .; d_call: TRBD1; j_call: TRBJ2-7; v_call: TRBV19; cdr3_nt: TGTGCCAGCAGAGGACAGGGGTGGCAGTACTTC; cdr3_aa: CASRGQGWQYF
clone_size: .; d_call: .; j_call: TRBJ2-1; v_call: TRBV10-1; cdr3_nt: TGCGCCAGCAGTGGGCTAGCGCGACTATACAATGAGCAGTTCTTC; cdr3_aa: CASSGLARLYNEQFF
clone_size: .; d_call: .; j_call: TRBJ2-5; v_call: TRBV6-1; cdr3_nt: TGTGCCAGCAGTGAAGCTGTAAGTCGAGGAAGGGGGAAGACCCAGTACTTC; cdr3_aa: CASSEAVSRGRGKTQYF
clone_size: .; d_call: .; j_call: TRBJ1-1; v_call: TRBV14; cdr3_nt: TGTGCCAGCAGCCAAAGCCACAACACTGAAGCTTTCTTT; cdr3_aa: CASSQSHNTEAFF
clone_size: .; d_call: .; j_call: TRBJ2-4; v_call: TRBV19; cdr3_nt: .; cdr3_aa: CASVPREVKNIQYF
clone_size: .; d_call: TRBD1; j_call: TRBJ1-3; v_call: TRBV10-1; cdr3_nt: TGCGCCAGCAGTACCGGGACAGCCTCTGGAAACACCATATATTTT; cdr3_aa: CASSTGTASGNTIYF
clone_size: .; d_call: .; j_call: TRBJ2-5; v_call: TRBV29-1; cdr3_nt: TGCAGCACAGGGGCAAGCGGGAGTGGGGGAGAGACCCAGTACTTC; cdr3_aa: CSTGASGSGGETQYF
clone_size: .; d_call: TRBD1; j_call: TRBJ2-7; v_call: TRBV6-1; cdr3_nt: TGTGCCAGCAGCCGTCGGGACAGCCTCTACGAGCAGTACTTC; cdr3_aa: CASSRRDSLYEQYF
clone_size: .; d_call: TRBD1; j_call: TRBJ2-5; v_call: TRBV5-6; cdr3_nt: TGTGCCAGCAGCTATGTCCCGGGACAGGGGATGGGGGAGACCCAGTACTTC; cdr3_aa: CASSYVPGQGMGETQYF
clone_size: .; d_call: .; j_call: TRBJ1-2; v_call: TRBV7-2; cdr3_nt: TGTGCCAGCAGCCCCCTATCCAGCGACTATGGCTACACCTTC; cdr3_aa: CASSPLSSDYGYTF
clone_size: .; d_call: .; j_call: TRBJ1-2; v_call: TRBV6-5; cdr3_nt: TGTGCCAGCAGTGCTCAGGGGAGTCCGGGTTATGGCTACACCTTC; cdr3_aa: CASSAQGSPGYGYTF
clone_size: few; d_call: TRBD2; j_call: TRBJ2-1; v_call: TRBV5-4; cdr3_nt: TGTGCCAGCAGCAGGACTAGCAGTGGCTACAATGAGCAGTTCTTC; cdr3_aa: CASSRTSSGYNEQFF
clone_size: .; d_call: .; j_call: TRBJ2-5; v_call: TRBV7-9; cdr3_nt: TGTGCCAGCAGCTATGAGGCAGTCCAAGAGACCCAGTACTTC; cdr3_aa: CASSYEAVQETQYF
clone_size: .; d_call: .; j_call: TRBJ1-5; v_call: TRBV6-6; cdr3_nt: TGTGCCAGCAGTTACGGTAGACAGGATGGCAATCAGCCCCAGCATTTT; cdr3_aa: CASSYGRQDGNQPQHF
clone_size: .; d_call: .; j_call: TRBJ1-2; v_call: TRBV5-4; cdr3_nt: TGTGCCAGCAGCTTGGCACAGGGTATCTATGGCTACACCTTC; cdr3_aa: CASSLAQGIYGYTF
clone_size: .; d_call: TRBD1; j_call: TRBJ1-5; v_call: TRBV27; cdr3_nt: TGTGCCAGCAGCCCCTTGGGACAGAATCAGCCCCAGCATTTT; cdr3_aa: CASSPLGQNQPQHF
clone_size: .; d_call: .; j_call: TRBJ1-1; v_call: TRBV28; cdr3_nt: TGTGCCAGCAGTCCCCCGGGGAGTACGTTTGGGGCTGAAGCTTTCTTT; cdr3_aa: CASSPPGSTFGAEAFF
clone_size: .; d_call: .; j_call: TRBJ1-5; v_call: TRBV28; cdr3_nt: TGTGCCAGCAGTTTTCAGTCAGGAGGGCAGCCCCAGCATTTT; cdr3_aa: CASSFQSGGQPQHF
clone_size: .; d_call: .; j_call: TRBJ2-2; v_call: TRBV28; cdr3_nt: TGTGCCAGCGGGGGGATTGACACCGGGGAGCTGTTTTTT; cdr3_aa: CASGGIDTGELFF
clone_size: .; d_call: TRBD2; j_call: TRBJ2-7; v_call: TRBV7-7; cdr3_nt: TGTGCCAGCAGCGTTGGACCGGGACTAGCGGAATACGAGCAGTACTTC; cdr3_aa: CASSVGPGLAEYEQYF
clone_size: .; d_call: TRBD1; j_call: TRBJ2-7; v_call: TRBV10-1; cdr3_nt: TGCGCCAGCAGTACCCCGGGACAGAGATACGAGCAGTACTTC; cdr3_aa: CASSTPGQRYEQYF
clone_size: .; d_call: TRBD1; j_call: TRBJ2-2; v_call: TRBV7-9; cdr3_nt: TGTGCCAGCAGCTTAAATTCAGGGGGATACACCGGGGAGCTGTTTTTT; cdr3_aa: CASSLNSGGYTGELFF
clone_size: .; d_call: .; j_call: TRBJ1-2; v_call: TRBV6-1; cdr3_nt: TGTGCCAGCAGTGACCAGGGGCGTCTTCTTAACTATGGCTACACCTTC; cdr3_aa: CASSDQGRLLNYGYTF
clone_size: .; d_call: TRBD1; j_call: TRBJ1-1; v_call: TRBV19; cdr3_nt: TGTGCCAGTAGTAGGGGACAGTTTAACACTGAAGCTTTCTTT; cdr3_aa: CASSRGQFNTEAFF
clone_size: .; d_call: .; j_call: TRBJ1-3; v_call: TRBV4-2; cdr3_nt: TGTGCCAGCAGCCGCCGGACAGTCGGATTTTCCTCTGGAAACACCATATATTTT; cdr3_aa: CASSRRTVGFSSGNTIYF
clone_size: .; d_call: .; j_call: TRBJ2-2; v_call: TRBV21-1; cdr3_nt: TGTGCCAGCAGCAAAGTGCAACCGGAAGGGGTGGCCGGGGAGCTGTTTTTT; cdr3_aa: CASSKVQPEGVAGELFF
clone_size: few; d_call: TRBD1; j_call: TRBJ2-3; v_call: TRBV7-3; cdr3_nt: TGTGCCAGCAGCTCTTCGGACAGGGTTAGCACAGATACGCAGTATTTT; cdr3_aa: CASSSSDRVSTDTQYF
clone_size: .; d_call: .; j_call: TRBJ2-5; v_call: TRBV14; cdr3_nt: TGTGCCAGCAGCCAAGCAGGGAATGGAGAGACCCAGTACTTC; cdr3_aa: CASSQAGNGETQYF
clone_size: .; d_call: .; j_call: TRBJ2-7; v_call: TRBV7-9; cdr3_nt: TGTTCCAGCAGCTCGACTGCTTTAGGGGGATACGAGCAGTACTTC; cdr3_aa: CSSSSTALGGYEQYF
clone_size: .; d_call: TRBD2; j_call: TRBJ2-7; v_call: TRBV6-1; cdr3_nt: TGTGCCAGTCTCCTGGCGGGAGCCTCAGTTGGGGAGCAGTACTTC; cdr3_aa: CASLLAGASVGEQYF
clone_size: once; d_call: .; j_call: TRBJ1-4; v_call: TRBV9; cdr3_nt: TGTGCCAGCAGCGTACAGGGAACTAATGAAAAACTGTTTTTT; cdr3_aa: CASSVQGTNEKLFF
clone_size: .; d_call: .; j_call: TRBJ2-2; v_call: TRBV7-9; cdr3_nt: TGTGCTGTAGGACCGGGGGATTTAAACACCGGGGAGCTGTTTTTT; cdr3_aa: CAVGPGDLNTGELFF
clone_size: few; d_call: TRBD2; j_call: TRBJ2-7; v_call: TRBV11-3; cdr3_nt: TGTGCCAGCAGCCATAGCGGGCCTTCCTACGAGCAGTACTTC; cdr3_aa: CASSHSGPSYEQYF
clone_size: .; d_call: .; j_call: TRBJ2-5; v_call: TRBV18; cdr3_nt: TGTGCCAGCTCACCACCTAGCGGAGGTCAAGAGACCCAGTACTTC; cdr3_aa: CASSPPSGGQETQYF
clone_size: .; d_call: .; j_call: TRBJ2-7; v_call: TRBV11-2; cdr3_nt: TGTGCCAGCAGCACCCGTAGACAGCCCTCTCCCTACGAGCAGTACTTC; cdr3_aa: CASSTRRQPSPYEQYF
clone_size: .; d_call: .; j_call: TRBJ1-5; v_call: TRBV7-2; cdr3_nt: TGTGCCAGCAGCTTAGTGCGGGTAGGGTATAGCAATCAGCCCCAGCATTTT; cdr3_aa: CASSLVRVGYSNQPQHF
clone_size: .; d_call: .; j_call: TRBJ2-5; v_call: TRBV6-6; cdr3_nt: TGTGCCAGCAGTCGGGAAGAGACCCAGTACTTC; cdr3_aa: CASSREETQYF
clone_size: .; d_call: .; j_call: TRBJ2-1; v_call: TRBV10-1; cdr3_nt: TGCGCCAGCAGGGGACTCGGAGAGCAGTTCTTC; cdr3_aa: CASRGLGEQFF
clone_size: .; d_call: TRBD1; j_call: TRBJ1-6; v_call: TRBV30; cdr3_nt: TGTGCCTGGAGGAACCAGGGGGTACGGTCACCCCTCCACTTT; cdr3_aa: CAWRNQGVRSPLHF
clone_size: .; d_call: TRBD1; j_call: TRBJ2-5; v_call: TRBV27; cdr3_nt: TGTGCCAGCAGTTTATTTGGGACAGGGGGCACGAGTGAACAAGAGACCCAGTACTTC; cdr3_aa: CASSLFGTGGTSEQETQYF
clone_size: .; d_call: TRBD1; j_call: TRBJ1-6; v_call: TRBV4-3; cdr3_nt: TGCGCCAGCAGCCAAGATTCAGGGGGATGGGATTCACCCCTCCACTTT; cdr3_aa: CASSQDSGGWDSPLHF
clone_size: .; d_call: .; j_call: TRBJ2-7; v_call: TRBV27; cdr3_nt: TGTGCCAGCAGTTCCTCTCCCGACGGGAGCTCCTACGAGCAGTACTTC; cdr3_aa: CASSSSPDGSSYEQYF
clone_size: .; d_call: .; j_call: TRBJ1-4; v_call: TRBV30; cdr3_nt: TGTGCCTGGAGTGTGCGGGGGATCCATGAAAAACTGTTTTTT; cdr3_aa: CAWSVRGIHEKLFF
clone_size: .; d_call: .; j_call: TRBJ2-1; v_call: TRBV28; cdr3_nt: TGTGCCAGCAGTTCACCCTGGGCGGAGCAGTTCTTC; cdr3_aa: CASSSPWAEQFF
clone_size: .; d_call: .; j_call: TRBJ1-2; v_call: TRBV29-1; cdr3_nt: TGCAGCGTTGAGGAGGGGTTAAACTATGGCTACACCTTC; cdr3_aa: CSVEEGLNYGYTF
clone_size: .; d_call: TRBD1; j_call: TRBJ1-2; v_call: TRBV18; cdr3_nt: TGTGCCAGCTCACCCCCTTTAAGACAGGGGATTAACTATGGCTACACCTTC; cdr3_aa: CASSPPLRQGINYGYTF
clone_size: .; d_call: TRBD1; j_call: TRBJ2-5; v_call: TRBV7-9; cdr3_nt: TGTGCCAGCAGCCCCGGGACAGTGAACCAAGAGACCCAGTACTTC; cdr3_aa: CASSPGTVNQETQYF
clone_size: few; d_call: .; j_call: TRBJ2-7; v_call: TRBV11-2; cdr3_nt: TGTGCCAGCAGCATTCGTGGAGCCCGAAGCTCCTACGAGCAGTACTTC; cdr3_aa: CASSIRGARSSYEQYF